The entry below describes one T cell receptor beta chain. Its antigen is currently unknown. These data are taken from a study of T cell responses to AZD1222 COVID-19 vaccine. In the study overall: Pooled samples include second doses given at about 4 or 12 weeks. The study's findings and limits: Repertoires were obtained only post-peak T cell response. Most donors were white British and more were female, and clonal diversity was possibly underestimated. In the spike-specific TCR repertoire, nearly half reportedly target unmutated variant regions.

The table came from immunoSEQ multiplex PCR; TCRdb's copy has only in-frame clones and leaves some out. The table shows about 97,000 clones, with approximately 90% occurring only once. In germline, CDR1 is LGHNT, CDR2 FRNRAP. The V and J ends lost 4 bases and 6 bases respectively, with 9 bases between them. The CDR3 loop spans 12 amino acids. The chain couples TRBV12-5 to TRBJ1-1; D not resolved. This TCR was recovered from an adult in good health. Specimen: peripheral blood, collected on day 0 of AZD1222 vaccination. The CDR3 DNA is TGTGCTAGTGGTTCCGGCGGGGCTGAAGCTTTCTTT. Its protein product is CASGSGGAEAFF.